This section outlines one T cell receptor beta chain sequence together with its context. The entry originates in a study of blood T cell repertoires in COVID-19. The wider study: Acute and convalescent COVID-19 samples came from the United States, Italy and Spain. Sources were T cells, B-cell-depleted T cells, or PBMCs; the material itself was cDNA or gDNA.

Original analysis: Amplifying reference gene primers gave estimates of nucleated cell counts. Repertoires were generated with immunoSEQ multiplex PCR, while TCRdb's copy carries only in-frame clones and drops some. V, J and clone size are taken as reported in that table, and D and trimming were inferred from the DNA itself. This sample has around 380,000 clones, with 81% found just once. Looked up from germline, CDR1 is KGHDR and CDR2 is SFDVKD. The junction had 5 bases not matched to a gene; V was cut back by 4 bases and J by 5 bases. This CDR3 has 15 residues. Material: peripheral blood. The chain links TRBV24-1 to TRBJ2-2; TRBD1 agrees at 8 bases. This sequence originates from a human donor with acute or convalescent COVID-19. The donor label of this sample is uncertain. The chain's CDR3 is CATSDPTGVTGELFF. The CDR3 nucleotides are TGTGCCACCAGTGACCCGACAGGGGTAACCGGGGAGCTGTTTTTT.